The clone carrying this TCR beta chain was counted many times. The investigators amplified TCR beta CDR3 regions from RNA transcripts. When the TCR CDR3 underwent first-round RT-PCR, the HTBI primer set was used. TCRdb called the multiplex PCR reads again in MiXCR, with one record for every CDR3 protein. The profile shows more than 150,000 distinct CDR3 sequences, 17% of them singletons. The sample originates from a study of T cells in Graves' hyperthyroidism and ophthalmopathy. V was trimmed by 3 bases and J by 4 bases, leaving 6 bases between them. Germline CDR1 is MDHEN and CDR2 is SYDVKM. The CDR3 length is 12 residues.

The specimen was blood. The source is a woman in her fifties or sixties with Graves' hyperthyroidism. The J gene is TRBJ1-1, the V gene TRBV28; D remains ambiguous. In DNA form, the CDR3 reads TGTGCCAGCAGTTTTGGTATCACTGAAGCTTTCTTT. This sequence encodes CASSFGITEAFF. The entire variable domain, with the rest obtained from reference TRBV28 and TRBJ1-1, is as follows: DVKVTQSSRYLVKRTGEKVFLECVQDMDHENMFWYRQDPGLGLRLIYFSYDVKMKEKGDIPEGYSVSREKKERFSLILESASTNQTSMYLCASSFGITEAFFGQGTRLTVV.